One and the same sample provided the 32 T cell receptor beta chains below, sequenced in a study of T cell responses to AZD1222 COVID-19 vaccine. TCRdb keeps only in-frame clones here, not all; method: immunoSEQ multiplex PCR. The sample has about 99,000 clones, approximately 94% seen once. The sequences come from peripheral blood, collected on day 0 of AZD1222 vaccination. The source of these receptors is an adult in good health.

The chain has TRBV3-1 (or the pseudogene TRBV3-2) and TRBJ1-4; no firm D call. The V end lost 1 base, the J end lost 3 bases, and 9 bases lay between the germline ends. Germline CDR1 is LGHDT and CDR2 is YNNKEL (reference sequence). The CDR3 consists of 15 residues. The CDR3 sequence is CASSQVRNANEKLFF. In DNA, the CDR3 is TGTGCCAGCAGCCAAGTCCGCAACGCTAATGAAAAACTGTTTTTT.

This chain links TRBV6-5 with TRBJ1-3; D gene unclear. The germline gives CDR1 MNHEY, CDR2 SVGAGI. This CDR3 has 15 residues. The V end lost 7 bases, the J end lost 0 bases, and 13 bases lay between the germline ends. This chain's CDR3 is CASISTGGSGNTIYF. CDR3 in DNA: TGTGCCAGCATCTCCACCGGCGGCTCTGGAAACACCATATATTTT.

The chain recombines TRBV3-1 (or the pseudogene TRBV3-2) with TRBJ1-2; D is unclear. Germline lookup yields CDR1 LGHDT and CDR2 YNNKEL (reference sequence). The CDR3 has 14 amino acids. Trimming cost V 2 bases and J 0 bases, with 7 bases left between them. This chain's CDR3 is CASSQPGANYGYTF. In nucleotides, the CDR3 is TGTGCCAGCAGCCAACCCGGGGCTAACTATGGCTACACCTTC.

J is TRBJ2-7 and V is TRBV10-3; 9 bases align to TRBD2. J lost 0 bases, V lost 6 bases, and 9 bases had no gene match. The CDR3 spans 16 residues. CDR1 and CDR2 from the germline V gene are ENHRY and SYGVKD. The CDR3 nucleotides read TGTGCCATCAGCGAAGGTCTAGCGGGGAACTCCTACGAGCAGTACTTC. It specifies CAISEGLAGNSYEQYF.

About this clone: In the same sample, other DNA sequences code for this CDR3. This chain joins TRBV6-5 and TRBJ1-5; D might be TRBD1 (6 bases). The CDR3 spans 15 residues. Germline values: CDR1 MNHEY, CDR2 SVGAGI. V shed 0 bases and J shed 4 bases, with 10 bases lying between them. The CDR3 is CASSYSGRGNQPQHF. The CDR3 DNA follows: TGTGCCAGCAGTTACTCCGGCAGGGGAAATCAGCCCCAGCATTTT.

V and J are TRBV7-9 and TRBJ2-1, with 12 bases aligning to TRBD2. CDR3 length equals 16 residues. From germline, CDR1 is SEHNR and CDR2 FQNEAQ (reference sequence). Germline trimming cut 5 bases from V and 4 bases from J; bases unmatched to any gene: 6. The CDR3 coding sequence is TGTGCCAGCAGCCCAGGGACTAGCGGGCAATACAATGAGCAGTTCTTC. Encoded protein: CASSPGTSGQYNEQFF.

This chain uses TRBV28 with TRBJ2-1; D gene ambiguous. Germline V gene sequence: CDR1 MDHEN, CDR2 SYDVKM. The CDR3 runs 11 residues. The V gene lost 6 bases and the J gene lost 4 bases, with 4 bases spanning the gap. CDR3 protein: CASRLYNEQFF. The CDR3 nucleotides read TGTGCCAGCAGGCTTTACAATGAGCAGTTCTTC.

This chain connects TRBV6-6 to TRBJ1-6; no reliable D call. Per the germline V gene, CDR1 is MNHNY and CDR2 is SVGAGI (reference sequence). V was cut by 7 bases and J by 1 base, with 5 bases left in between. This CDR3 has 13 amino acids. CDR3 in DNA: TGTGCCAGCAAGGGATCCTATAATTCACCCCTCCACTTT. Protein sequence: CASKGSYNSPLHF.

The chain recombines TRBV28 with TRBJ2-5; 7 bases agree with TRBD1. The V segment lost 4 bases and the J segment 5 bases; nucleotides outside the gene matches: 13. Germline-derived CDR1 and CDR2 are MDHEN and SYDVKM. There are 16 residues in the CDR3. Here the CDR3 reads CASSSQTGFVTETQYF. The CDR3 region has the DNA TGTGCCAGCAGTTCCCAGACAGGGTTCGTGACGGAGACCCAGTACTTC.

This chain links TRBV7-3 with TRBJ2-1; possible D gene TRBD1, 6 bases. The CDR3 is 14 amino acids. V was cut by 4 bases and J by 6 bases, with 13 bases left in between. Looked up from germline, CDR1 is SGHTA and CDR2 is FQGTGA. CDR3 nucleotides: TGTGCCAGCAGCTCCACAGGGAGCCGCAATGAGCAGTTCTTC. Translation gives CASSSTGSRNEQFF.

As for this clone: One junction end disagrees with the germline gene, perhaps due to a read error. The CDR3 bases are TGTGCCAGCAGTCTTACGGACAGGGGCGAGGACTTC. This encodes CASSLTDRGEDF. The V call is TRBV28, the J call TRBJ2-5, with 9 positions matching TRBD1. The CDR3 loop spans 12 amino acids. Germline assignment: CDR1 MDHEN and CDR2 SYDVKM.

J is TRBJ1-3 and V is TRBV9; no clear D gene. This CDR3 has 16 amino acids. Germline assignment: CDR1 SGDLS and CDR2 YYNGEE. V was trimmed by 3 bases and J by 2 bases, leaving 15 bases between them. CDR3 nucleotides: TGTGCCAGCAGCGCTGATAGACTCGTCGCTGGAAACACCATATATTTT. It encodes CASSADRLVAGNTIYF. Combining the CDR3 with reference TRBV9 and TRBJ1-3 gives the whole variable domain DSGVTQTPKHLITATGQRVTLRCSPRSGDLSVYWYQQSLDQGLQFLIQYYNGEERAKGNILERFSAQQFPDLHSELNLSSLELGDSALYFCASSADRLVAGNTIYFGEGSWLTVV.

This clone was seen a single time. The chain links TRBV2 to TRBJ2-3; 8 bases map to TRBD1. The J segment lost 5 bases and the V segment lost 7 bases, leaving 11 bases of the junction unmatched. In germline, CDR1 is SNHLY, CDR2 FYNNEI. The CDR3 runs 15 residues. The CDR3 sequence: CASKPLWTGQDTQYF. CDR3 DNA: TGTGCCAGCAAACCCTTGTGGACAGGGCAAGATACGCAGTATTTT.

This clone was seen just once. The chain's CDR3 is CASSLDRAPEAFF. CDR3 nucleotides: TGTGCCAGCAGTCTCGACAGAGCCCCTGAAGCTTTCTTT. The chain combines TRBV3-1 (or the pseudogene TRBV3-2) with TRBJ1-1; D perhaps matches TRBD1 (5 bases). Germline CDR1 LGHDT, CDR2 YNNKEL (reference sequence). V dropped 6 bases and J dropped 6 bases, with 14 bases sitting between them. This CDR3 has 13 amino acids.

The chain combines TRBV6-1 with TRBJ2-5; 11 bases are shared with TRBD1. The germline V gene encodes CDR1 MNHNS and CDR2 SASEGT. Trimming cost V 3 bases and J 6 bases; bases outside gene matches: 9. The length of the CDR3 is 16 residues. CDR3 amino acids: CASSDAGTGGGKTQYF. The DNA of the CDR3 is TGTGCCAGCAGTGACGCCGGGACAGGGGGTGGAAAGACCCAGTACTTC.

This clone occurred a few times. Other DNA sequences from this sample encode an identical CDR3 as well. This chain connects TRBV19 to TRBJ1-1; unclear D gene. Germline CDR1 LNHDA, CDR2 SQIVND (reference sequence). CDR3 length: 13 residues. V was cut by 3 bases and J by 0 bases, with 5 bases left in between. The CDR3 reads CASSIVMNTEAFF. The DNA for the CDR3 is TGTGCCAGTAGTATTGTTATGAACACTGAAGCTTTCTTT.

The V gene is TRBV7-3, the J gene TRBJ2-7; 14 positions match TRBD2. V dropped 4 bases and J dropped 6; count of bases not matched to a gene: 8. Germline assignment: CDR1 SGHTA and CDR2 FQGTGA. This CDR3 contains 16 residues. CDR3 sequence (DNA): TGTGCCAGCAGCTCTCCGGGACTAGCGGGAGATCCCGAGCAGTACTTC. It is translated as CASSSPGLAGDPEQYF.

This chain joins TRBV7-9 and TRBJ1-4; 10 bases map to TRBD1. Unmatched junction bases numbered 6, after V lost 4 bases and J lost 7 bases. Germline CDR1 and CDR2: SEHNR and FQNEAQ (reference sequence). The CDR3 extends over 15 amino acids. The CDR3 DNA is TGTGCCAGCAGCTCAAGACAGGGGGCGATTGAAAAACTGTTTTTT. This gives the protein CASSSRQGAIEKLFF.

CDR3 amino acids: CASSSNGLPVGYGYTF. The CDR3 coding sequence is TGTGCCAGCAGTTCCAACGGACTGCCAGTCGGCTATGGCTACACCTTC. The chain carries TRBV28 and TRBJ1-2; D ambiguous. The CDR3 has 16 amino acids. The ends were cut back, 4 bases at V and 4 bases at J, with 19 bases in the middle. CDR1 and CDR2 from the germline V gene are MDHEN and SYDVKM.

This chain joins TRBV11-3 and TRBJ2-5; D not resolved. Per the germline V gene, CDR1 is SGHNT and CDR2 is YENEEA. The CDR3 length is 13 residues. V was cut by 0 bases and J by 5 bases, with 7 bases left in between. The CDR3 is CASSLDRLETQYF. For the CDR3, the DNA is TGTGCCAGCAGCTTAGATCGGTTGGAGACCCAGTACTTC.

This chain connects TRBV18 to TRBJ2-5, with D perhaps matching TRBD2 (6 bases). V lost 3 bases and J lost 4, with 9 bases in between. Per the germline V gene, CDR1 is KGHSH and CDR2 is LQKENI. The CDR3 consists of 13 residues. The CDR3 here is CASSPLGGETQYF. CDR3 DNA sequence: TGTGCCAGCTCACCGTTGGGGGGAGAGACCCAGTACTTC.

The chain has TRBV28 and TRBJ1-5; 10 nucleotides agree with TRBD1. Trimming took 3 bases from V and 2 from J; bases not matched to a gene: 4. Per germline, CDR1 MDHEN and CDR2 SYDVKM. The CDR3 is 16 amino acids. Here the CDR3 DNA reads TGTGCCAGCAGTTTTTGGGGGACAGGGGGCAATCAGCCCCAGCATTTT. Protein sequence: CASSFWGTGGNQPQHF. Variable domain in full (rest from reference TRBV28 and TRBJ1-5): DVKVTQSSRYLVKRTGEKVFLECVQDMDHENMFWYRQDPGLGLRLIYFSYDVKMKEKGDIPEGYSVSREKKERFSLILESASTNQTSMYLCASSFWGTGGNQPQHFGDGTRLSIL.

V gene TRBV11-2 combines with J gene TRBJ2-7, with 7 positions matching TRBD2. Trimming removed 4 bases from V and 1 base from J; junction bases left unmatched: 4. CDR1 is SGHAT, CDR2 FQNNGV, per germline. This CDR3 region has 14 residues. CDR3 nucleotide sequence: TGTGCCAGCAGCTCCCACGGGGGGTCCTACGAGCAGTACTTC. It specifies CASSSHGGSYEQYF.

Only a few counts were recorded for this clone. The same CDR3 can be traced to other DNA sequences in this sample. The J gene is TRBJ2-7, the V gene TRBV6-5, with D tentatively TRBD1 (6 bases). Germline CDR1 is MNHEY and CDR2 is SVGAGI. The CDR3 extends over 13 amino acids. Trimming pared 4 bases from V and 2 bases from J, leaving 9 bases between. The CDR3 spells CASSLAGAYEQYF. Here the CDR3 DNA reads TGTGCCAGCAGTTTGGCAGGGGCCTACGAGCAGTACTTC.

V usage is TRBV4-2 and J usage is TRBJ1-1; D is perhaps TRBD1 (5 bases). The CDR3 sequence is 15 residues long. Trimming stripped 1 base from V and 4 bases from J, with 13 bases between. The germline V gene has CDR1 LGHNA and CDR2 YNFKEQ. In DNA form, the CDR3 reads TGTGCCAGCAGCCAAGTCGCAGGGTCCCTCACTGAAGCTTTCTTT. Its translation is CASSQVAGSLTEAFF.

DNA of the CDR3: TGTGCCAGCATAACGGCACTGAACACTGAAGCTTTCTTT. Residues: CASITALNTEAFF. This chain joins TRBV12-3 or TRBV12-4 and TRBJ1-1; no firm D call. The CDR3 is made up of 13 amino acids. V was shortened by 7 bases and J by 0 bases, with 9 bases between the two germline ends.

The chain couples TRBV11-3 to TRBJ1-1; a weak D match, TRBD1 (5 bases). There are 13 residues in the CDR3. CDR1 is SGHNT and CDR2 is YENEEA in the germline V gene. The ends were cut back, 1 base at V and 4 bases at J, with 7 bases in the middle. CDR3 coding DNA: TGTGCCAGCAGCTTAGTCGGGGGCACTGAAGCTTTCTTT. Translation: CASSLVGGTEAFF.

The CDR3 region has the DNA TGTGCCACCAGTGATTGGGCCACGGCTAGCGGGAGGAGGAATGAGCAGTTCTTC. Translation gives CATSDWATASGRRNEQFF. The rearrangement joins TRBV24-1 to TRBJ2-1, with 11 bases lining up with TRBD2. J was trimmed by 7 bases and V by 2 bases; bases with no gene match: 12. The CDR3 loop spans 18 amino acids. Germline assignment: CDR1 KGHDR and CDR2 SFDVKD.

The chain is built from TRBV29-1 and TRBJ1-1; the D is unclear. The CDR3 totals 14 residues. Trimming cost V 0 bases and J 1 base, with 9 bases left between them. Germline lookup yields CDR1 SQVTM and CDR2 ANQGSEA. The CDR3 reads CSVEDRHGNTEAFF. The CDR3, as DNA: TGCAGCGTTGAAGATCGACACGGGAACACTGAAGCTTTCTTT. The whole variable domain, remainder taken from reference TRBV29-1 and TRBJ1-1, is SAVISQKPSRDICQRGTSLTIQCQVDSQVTMMFWYRQQPGQSLTLIATANQGSEATYESGFVIDKFPISRPNLTFSTLTVSNMSPEDSSIYLCSVEDRHGNTEAFFGQGTRLTVV.

V and J are TRBV7-9 and TRBJ1-4; D gene uncertain. V dropped 2 bases and J dropped 2 bases, with 9 bases sitting between them. CDR1 and CDR2 (germline): SEHNR, FQNEAQ (reference sequence). The CDR3 contains 15 residues. The DNA for the CDR3 is TGTGCCAGCAGCTTAAGCGACATCACTAATGAAAAACTGTTTTTT. Translating gives CASSLSDITNEKLFF.

The rearrangement links TRBV11-2 to TRBJ2-1; D remains ambiguous. The CDR3 sequence is 16 residues long. Germline lookup yields CDR1 SGHAT and CDR2 FQNNGV. The V gene lost 0 bases and the J gene lost 2 bases, with 11 bases spanning the gap. The CDR3 is CASSLDLGHPYNEQFF. In nucleotides, the CDR3 is TGTGCCAGCAGCTTAGATTTGGGCCACCCCTACAATGAGCAGTTCTTC.

The CDR3 loop is CASSQEDGAGVVGELFF. For the CDR3, the DNA is TGTGCCAGCAGCCAAGAGGATGGAGCGGGAGTCGTCGGGGAGCTGTTTTTT. The chain couples TRBV4-2 to TRBJ2-2, with 8 bases aligning to TRBD2. Germline loops: CDR1 LGHNA, CDR2 YNFKEQ. The CDR3 is 17 residues long. Unmatched junction bases numbered 10, after V lost 0 bases and J lost 7 bases.